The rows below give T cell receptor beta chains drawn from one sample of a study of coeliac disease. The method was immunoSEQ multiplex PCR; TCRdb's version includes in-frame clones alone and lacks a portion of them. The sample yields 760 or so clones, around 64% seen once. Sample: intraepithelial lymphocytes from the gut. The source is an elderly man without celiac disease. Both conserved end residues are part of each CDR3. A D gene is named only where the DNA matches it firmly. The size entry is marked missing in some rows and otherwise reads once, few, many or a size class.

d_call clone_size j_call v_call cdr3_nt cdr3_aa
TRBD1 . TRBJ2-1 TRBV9 TGTGCCAGCAGCTCCCGGGACAGGACCTACAATGAGCAGTTCTTC CASSSRDRTYNEQFF
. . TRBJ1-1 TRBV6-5 TGTGCCAGCAGTTACTCGATACAGGCTATGACTACTGAAGCTTTCTTT CASSYSIQAMTTEAFF
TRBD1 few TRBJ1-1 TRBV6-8 TGTGCCAGCAGACGGGACAGGGAAGCTTTCTTT CASRRDREAFF
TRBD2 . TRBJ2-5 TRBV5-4 TGTGCCAGCAGCCGATCGGGGGGTTGGCAAGAGACCCAGTACTTC CASSRSGGWQETQYF
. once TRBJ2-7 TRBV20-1 TGCATTACTAGAAGCGGCGAGCAGTACTTC CITRSGEQYF
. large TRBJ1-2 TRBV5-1 TGCGCCAGCAGCCCGGGCGGGGGAGTAGGTGGCTACACCTTC CASSPGGGVGGYTF
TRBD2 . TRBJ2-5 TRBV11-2 TGTGCCAGCAGCATGACTTTAGCGGGAGTGGAGACCCAGTACTTC CASSMTLAGVETQYF
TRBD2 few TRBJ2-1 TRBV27 TGTGCCAGCAATGGAGCGGGGGGTAACAATGAGCAGTTCTTC CASNGAGGNNEQFF
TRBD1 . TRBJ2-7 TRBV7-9 TGTGCCAGCAGCTCTACCTCCGGACAGGACATCTACGAGCAGTACTTC CASSSTSGQDIYEQYF
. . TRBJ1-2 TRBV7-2 TGTGCCAGCAGCACTCGACAGCCTTTTAGCTACACCTTC CASSTRQPFSYTF
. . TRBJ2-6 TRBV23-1 TGCGCCAGCAGTCCCTCGGAACCCCGAGGTGGGGGCCAGCTCCTGACTTTC CASSPSEPRGGGQLLTF
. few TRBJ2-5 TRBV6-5 TGTGCCAGCAGTTACTCACAGGGAGAGATGGAGACCCAGTACTTC CASSYSQGEMETQYF
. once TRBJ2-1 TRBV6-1 TGTGCCAGCACATTTGGTTCTAGCGTCGATGAGCAGTTCTTC CASTFGSSVDEQFF
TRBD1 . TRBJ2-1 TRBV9 TGTGCCAGCGGCCCTCGGGACAGGACCTACAATGAGCAGTTCTTC CASGPRDRTYNEQFF
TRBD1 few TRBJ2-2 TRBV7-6 TGTGCCAGCAGCTTAGAGGGGGCAGGCGGGGAGCTGTTTTTT CASSLEGAGGELFF
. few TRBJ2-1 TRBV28 TGTGCCAGCTCTACCGGGGGGCGTGAGCAGTTCTTC CASSTGGREQFF
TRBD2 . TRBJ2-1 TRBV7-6 TGTGCCAGCAGTTCCGGACTAGCGGGGAACCACCTTTACAATGAGCAGTTCTTC CASSSGLAGNHLYNEQFF
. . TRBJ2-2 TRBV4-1 TGCGCCAGCAGCCAAGCCCCCAGGGTGGTCGGGGAGCTGTTTTTT CASSQAPRVVGELFF
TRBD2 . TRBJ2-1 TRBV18 TGTGCCAGCTCCCCCCCTCTAGCGGGAGGAGGTAATGAGCAGTTCTTC CASSPPLAGGGNEQFF
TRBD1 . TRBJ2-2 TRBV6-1 TGTGCCAGCAGGGGGACAGGGGACACCGGGGAGCTGTTTTTT CASRGTGDTGELFF
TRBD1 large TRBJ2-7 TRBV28 TGTGCCAGCACCTTACAGGGGCCCTACGAGCAGTACTTC CASTLQGPYEQYF
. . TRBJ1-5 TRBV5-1 TGCGCCAGCAGCTTGGAGGGGGTGAACGATCAGCCCCAGCATTTT CASSLEGVNDQPQHF
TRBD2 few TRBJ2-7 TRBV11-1 TGTGCCAGCAGCGATAGCGGGAGCGGCGAGCAGTACTTC CASSDSGSGEQYF
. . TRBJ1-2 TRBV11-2 TGTGCCAGCAGCTCTCAACAGGGATATGGTGGCTACACCTTC CASSSQQGYGGYTF
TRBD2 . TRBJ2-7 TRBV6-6 TGTGCCAGCAGTCACGGGACTAGCGGGGGGGAACAGTACTTC CASSHGTSGGEQYF
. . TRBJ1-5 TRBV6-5 TGTGCCAGCAGTTACACCGCAGACAATCAGCCCCAGCATTTT CASSYTADNQPQHF
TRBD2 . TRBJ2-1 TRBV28 TGTGCCAGCAGTTGGAGCGGGGGGGGGAATGAGCAGTTCTTC CASSWSGGGNEQFF
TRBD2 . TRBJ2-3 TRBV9 TGTGCCAGCAGCGTAGGAGCGGGAGTCAAAGATACGCAGTATTTT CASSVGAGVKDTQYF
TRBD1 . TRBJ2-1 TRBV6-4 TGTGCCAGCAGCCCCGACAGGGGGAGTGAGCAGTTCTTC CASSPDRGSEQFF
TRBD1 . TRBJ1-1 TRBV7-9 TGTGCCAGCAGCCGGGGACAGTTGAACACTGAAGCTTTCTTT CASSRGQLNTEAFF
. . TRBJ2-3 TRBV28 TGTGCCAGCAGTTTGTCGGCTGACTATATGTGGATAGATACGCAGTATTTT CASSLSADYMWIDTQYF
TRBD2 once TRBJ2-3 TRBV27 TGTGCCAGCAGTTTACGGGCCTTCGCGGGGGGTCCCGCTAGCACAGATACGCAGTATTTT CASSLRAFAGGPASTDTQYF
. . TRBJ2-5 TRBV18 . CASSPPSGQGFLETQYF
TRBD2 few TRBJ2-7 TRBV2 TGTGCCAGCGTTGAGGGCACCGGGAGGCGCGAGCAGTACTTC CASVEGTGRREQYF
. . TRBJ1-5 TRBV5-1 TGCGCCAGCAGCTTGGGGGCGGGGAATAGCAATCAGCCCCAGCATTTT CASSLGAGNSNQPQHF
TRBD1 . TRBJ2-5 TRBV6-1 TGTGCCAGCAGTGAACTTGCCCCGGGACAGGGGGCGCGAGAGACCCAGTACTTC CASSELAPGQGARETQYF
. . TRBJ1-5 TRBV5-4 TGTGCCAGCAGCTTTGGGGGGAGTAATCAGCCCCAGCATTTT CASSFGGSNQPQHF
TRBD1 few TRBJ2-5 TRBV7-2 TGTGCCAGCAGCTTAGCCTCCGGGACAGAAGAGACCCAGTACTTC CASSLASGTEETQYF
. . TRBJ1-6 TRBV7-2 TGTGCCAGCAGCTTAGTTGGGACAAGCTCACCCCTCCACTTT CASSLVGTSSPLHF
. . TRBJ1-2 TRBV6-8 TGTGCCAGCAGTGGATCGGTATGCTCTAGAAAGACCTATGGCTACACCTTC CASSGSVCSRKTYGYTF
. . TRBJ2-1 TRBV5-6 TGTGCCAGCAGCCGCGGACAGTACAATGAGCAGTTCTTC CASSRGQYNEQFF
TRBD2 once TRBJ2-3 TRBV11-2 TGTGCCAGCAGCCCTAGCCTCCTAGCGGGGGGGCCCGTAGATACGCAGTATTTT CASSPSLLAGGPVDTQYF
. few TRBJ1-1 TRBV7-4 TGTGCCAGCAGCTTAGTAAGGGGGAACACTGAAGCTTTCTTT CASSLVRGNTEAFF
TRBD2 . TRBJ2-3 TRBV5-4 TGTGCCAGCAGCTTACCGGGACTAGCATCAGATACGCAGTATTTT CASSLPGLASDTQYF
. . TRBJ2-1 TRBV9 TGTGCCAGCAGCCCTCGGGAGAAGTCCTACAATGAGCAGTTCTTC CASSPREKSYNEQFF
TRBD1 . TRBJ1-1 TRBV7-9 TGTGCCAGCATTCCCGGGACAGGGGGCAGGGGCACTGAAGCTTTCTTT CASIPGTGGRGTEAFF
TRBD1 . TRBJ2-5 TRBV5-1 TGCGCCAGCAGCTCAGGGGGTCCCGAGACCCAGTACTTC CASSSGGPETQYF
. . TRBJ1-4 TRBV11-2 TGTGCCAGCAGCTTAGATGGAGGAAGTGCAACTAATGAAAAACTGTTTTTT CASSLDGGSATNEKLFF
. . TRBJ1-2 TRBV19 TGTGCCAGTAGTATTGGAGGGGACTATGGCTACACCTTC CASSIGGDYGYTF
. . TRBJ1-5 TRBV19 TGTGCCAGTAGTATCACGGGAAGCAATCAGCCCCAGCATTTT CASSITGSNQPQHF
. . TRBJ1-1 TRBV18 TGTGCCAGCTCACCACGCCCGGGGGGTACGAACACTGAAGCTTTCTTT CASSPRPGGTNTEAFF
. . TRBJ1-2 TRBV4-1 TGCGCCAGCAGCCAAGATCATGACCGGGTCGGCTATGGCTACACCTTC CASSQDHDRVGYGYTF
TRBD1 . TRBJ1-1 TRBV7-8 TGTGCCAGCAGGCCGGGACAGGGGACCACTGAAGCTTTCTTT CASRPGQGTTEAFF
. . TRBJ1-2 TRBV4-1 TGCGCCAGCAGTCAGGACACTAACGTCGCCTATGGCTACACCTTC CASSQDTNVAYGYTF
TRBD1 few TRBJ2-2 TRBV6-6 TGTGCCAGCAGGGGGACAGGGGACACCGGGGAGCTGTTTTTT CASRGTGDTGELFF
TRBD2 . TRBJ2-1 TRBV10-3 TGTGCCATCAGTGATCCCGGGACTAGCGGTGAGCAGTTCTTC CAISDPGTSGEQFF
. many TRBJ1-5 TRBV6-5 TGTGCCAGCAGCGTCGACAGCCGCAATCAGCCCCAGCATTTT CASSVDSRNQPQHF
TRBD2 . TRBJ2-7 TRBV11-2 TGTGCCAGCAGCTCCGGACTAGACCGGTACGAGCAGTACTTC CASSSGLDRYEQYF
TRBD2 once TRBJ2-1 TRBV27 TGTGCCAGCAGCCTTAATAGCGGGAACTCCTACAATGAGCAGTTCTTC CASSLNSGNSYNEQFF
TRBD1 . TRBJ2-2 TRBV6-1 TGTGCCAGCAAAGGGACAGCCGACACCGGGGAGCTGTTTTTT CASKGTADTGELFF